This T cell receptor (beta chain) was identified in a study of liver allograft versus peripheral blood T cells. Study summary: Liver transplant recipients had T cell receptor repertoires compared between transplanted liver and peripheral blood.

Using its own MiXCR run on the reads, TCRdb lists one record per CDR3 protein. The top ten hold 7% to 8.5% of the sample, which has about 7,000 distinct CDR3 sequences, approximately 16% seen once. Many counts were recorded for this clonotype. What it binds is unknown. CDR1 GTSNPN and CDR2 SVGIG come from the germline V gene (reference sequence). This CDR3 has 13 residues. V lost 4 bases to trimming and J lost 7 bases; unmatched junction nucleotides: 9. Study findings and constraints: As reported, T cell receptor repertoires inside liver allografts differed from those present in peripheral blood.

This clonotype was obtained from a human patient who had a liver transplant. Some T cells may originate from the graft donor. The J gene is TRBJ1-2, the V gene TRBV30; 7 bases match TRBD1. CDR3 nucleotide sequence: TGTGCCTGGAATACGAGGGGGCTAGGTGGCTACACCTTC. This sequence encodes CAWNTRGLGGYTF.